The table lists the clone carrying this T cell receptor (beta chain) with a count of one. The record originates from a study of shared clonotypes between healthy human individuals. Repertoires were generated with immunoSEQ multiplex PCR, while TCRdb's copy carries only in-frame clones and drops some. The sample holds about 2.4 million clones, roughly nine tenths seen once. Trimming pared 6 bases from V and 5 bases from J, leaving 17 bases between. The CDR3 is 15 residues long. Germline CDR1 and CDR2: SNHLY and FYNNEI. The sequenced sample was naive CD4+ T cells sorted from blood. Stated subset: CD45RA+ positively selected. The sequence derives from a man between 18 and 29 years old in good health. The rearrangement links TRBV2 to TRBJ1-5; D is possibly TRBD1 (6 bases). CDR3 in DNA: TGTGCCAGCAGGCGGAGGGGGGGGCGTGATCAGCCCCAGCATTTT. It is translated as CASRRRGGRDQPQHF.